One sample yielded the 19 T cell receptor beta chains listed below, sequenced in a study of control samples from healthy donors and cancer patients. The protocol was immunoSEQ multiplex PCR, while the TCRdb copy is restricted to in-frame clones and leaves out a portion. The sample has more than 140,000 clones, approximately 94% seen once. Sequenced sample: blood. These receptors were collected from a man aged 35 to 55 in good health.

In nucleotides, the CDR3 is TGTGCCAGCAGCCAACCCGATCTCGACAGGGAGACTGAAGCTTTCTTT. It translates to CASSQPDLDRETEAFF. The chain is built from TRBV4-2 and TRBJ1-1, with 7 bases aligning to TRBD1. V dropped 2 bases and J dropped 5; count of bases not matched to a gene: 11. The CDR3 length is 16 residues. Germline V gene sequence: CDR1 LGHNA, CDR2 YNFKEQ.

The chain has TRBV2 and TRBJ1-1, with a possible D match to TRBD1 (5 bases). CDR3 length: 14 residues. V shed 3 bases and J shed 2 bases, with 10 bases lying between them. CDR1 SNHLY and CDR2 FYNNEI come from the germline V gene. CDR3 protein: CASSEIGGNTEAFF. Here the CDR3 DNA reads TGTGCCAGCAGTGAGATCGGGGGAAACACTGAAGCTTTCTTT.

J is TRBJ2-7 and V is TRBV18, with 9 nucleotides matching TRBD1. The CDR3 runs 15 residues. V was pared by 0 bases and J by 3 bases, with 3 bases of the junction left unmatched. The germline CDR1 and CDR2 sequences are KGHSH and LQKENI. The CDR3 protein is CASSPPGTGFYEQYF. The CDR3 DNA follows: TGTGCCAGCTCACCACCCGGGACAGGGTTCTACGAGCAGTACTTC. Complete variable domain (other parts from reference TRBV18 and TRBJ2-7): NAGVMQNPRHLVRRRGQEARLRCSPMKGHSHVYWYRQLPEEGLKFMVYLQKENIIDESGMPKERFSAEFPKEGPSILRIQQVVRGDSAAYFCASSPPGTGFYEQYFGPGTRLTVT.

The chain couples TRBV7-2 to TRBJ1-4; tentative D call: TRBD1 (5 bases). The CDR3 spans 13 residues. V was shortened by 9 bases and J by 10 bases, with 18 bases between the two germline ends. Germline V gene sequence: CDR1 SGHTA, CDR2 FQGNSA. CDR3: CASGGRGGSKLFF. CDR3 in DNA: TGTGCCAGTGGGGGGAGGGGTGGCTCAAAACTGTTTTTT.

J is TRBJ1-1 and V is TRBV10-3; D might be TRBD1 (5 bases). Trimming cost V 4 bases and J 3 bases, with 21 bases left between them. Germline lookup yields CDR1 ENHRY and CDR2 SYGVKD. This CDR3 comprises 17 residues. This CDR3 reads CAISGAVGGIKYTEAFF. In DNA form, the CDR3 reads TGTGCCATCAGTGGAGCAGTCGGGGGGATTAAGTACACTGAAGCTTTCTTT.

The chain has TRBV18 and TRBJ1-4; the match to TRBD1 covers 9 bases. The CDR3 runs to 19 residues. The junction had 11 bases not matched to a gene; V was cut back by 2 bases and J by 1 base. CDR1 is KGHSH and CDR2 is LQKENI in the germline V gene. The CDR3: CASSPRRQGGSGTNEKLFF. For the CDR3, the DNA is TGTGCCAGCTCACCAAGGAGACAGGGGGGATCCGGAACTAATGAAAAACTGTTTTTT.

The CDR3 loop reads CASGLSTSGQETQYF. CDR3 in DNA: TGTGCTAGTGGTTTATCTACTAGCGGCCAAGAGACCCAGTACTTC. The rearrangement links TRBV12-5 to TRBJ2-5; 8 bases match TRBD2. CDR1 is LGHNT and CDR2 is FRNRAP in the germline V gene. This CDR3 spans 15 amino acids. Unmatched junction bases numbered 4, after V lost 3 bases and J lost 1 base.

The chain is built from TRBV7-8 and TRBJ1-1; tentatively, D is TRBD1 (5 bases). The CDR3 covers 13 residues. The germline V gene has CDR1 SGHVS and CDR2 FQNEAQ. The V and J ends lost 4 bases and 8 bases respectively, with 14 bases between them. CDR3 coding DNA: TGTGCCAGCAGCTCAATCCGCGGGGGGGAAGCTTTCTTT. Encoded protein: CASSSIRGGEAFF.

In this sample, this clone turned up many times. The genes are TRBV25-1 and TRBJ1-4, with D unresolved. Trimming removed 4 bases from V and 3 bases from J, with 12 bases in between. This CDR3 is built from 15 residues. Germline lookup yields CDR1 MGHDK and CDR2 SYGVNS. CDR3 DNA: TGTGCCAGCAGTGCGCCAGGAGCCCCTAATGAAAAACTGTTTTTT. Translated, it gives CASSAPGAPNEKLFF. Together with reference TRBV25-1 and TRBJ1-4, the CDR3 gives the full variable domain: EADIYQTPRYLVIGTGKKITLECSQTMGHDKMYWYQQDPGMELHLIHYSYGVNSTEKGDLSSESTVSRIRTEHFPLTLESARPSHTSQYLCASSAPGAPNEKLFFGSGTQLSVL.

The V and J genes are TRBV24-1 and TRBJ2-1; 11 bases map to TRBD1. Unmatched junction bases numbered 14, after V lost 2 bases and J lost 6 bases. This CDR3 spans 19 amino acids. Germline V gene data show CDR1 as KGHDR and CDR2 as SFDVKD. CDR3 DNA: TGTGCCACCAGTGATTCGATCCCCGGGACAGGGGGTTCCCCCAATGAGCAGTTCTTC. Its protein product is CATSDSIPGTGGSPNEQFF.

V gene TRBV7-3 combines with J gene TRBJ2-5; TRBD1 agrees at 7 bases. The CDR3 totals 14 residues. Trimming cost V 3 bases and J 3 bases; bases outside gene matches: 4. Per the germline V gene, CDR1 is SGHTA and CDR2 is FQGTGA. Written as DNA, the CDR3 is TGTGCCAGCAGCTTCACAGGGGCCAAAGAGACCCAGTACTTC. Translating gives CASSFTGAKETQYF.

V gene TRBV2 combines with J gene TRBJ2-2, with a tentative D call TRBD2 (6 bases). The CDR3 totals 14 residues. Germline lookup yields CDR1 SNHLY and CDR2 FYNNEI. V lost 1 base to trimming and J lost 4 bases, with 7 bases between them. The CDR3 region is CASSEGGVTGELFF. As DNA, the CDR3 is TGTGCCAGCAGTGAAGGGGGGGTCACCGGGGAGCTGTTTTTT.

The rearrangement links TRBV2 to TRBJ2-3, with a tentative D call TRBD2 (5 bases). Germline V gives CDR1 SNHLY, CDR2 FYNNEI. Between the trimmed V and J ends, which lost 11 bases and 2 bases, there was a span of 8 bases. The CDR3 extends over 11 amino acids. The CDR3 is CAQLDTDTQYF. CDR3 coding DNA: TGTGCCCAACTAGACACAGATACGCAGTATTTT.

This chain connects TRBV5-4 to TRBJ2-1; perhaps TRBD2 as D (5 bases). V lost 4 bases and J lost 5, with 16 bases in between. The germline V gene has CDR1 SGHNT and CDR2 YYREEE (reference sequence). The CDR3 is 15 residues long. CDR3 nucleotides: TGTGCCAGCAGCCCAGAAGTCGGGAAGAACAATGAGCAGTTCTTC. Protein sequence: CASSPEVGKNNEQFF.

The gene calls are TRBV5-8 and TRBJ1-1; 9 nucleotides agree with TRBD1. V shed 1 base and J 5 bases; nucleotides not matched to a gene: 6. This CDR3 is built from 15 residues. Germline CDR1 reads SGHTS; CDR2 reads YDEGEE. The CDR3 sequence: CASSLRGQGRTEAFF. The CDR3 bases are TGTGCCAGCAGCTTGAGAGGACAGGGGAGGACTGAAGCTTTCTTT.

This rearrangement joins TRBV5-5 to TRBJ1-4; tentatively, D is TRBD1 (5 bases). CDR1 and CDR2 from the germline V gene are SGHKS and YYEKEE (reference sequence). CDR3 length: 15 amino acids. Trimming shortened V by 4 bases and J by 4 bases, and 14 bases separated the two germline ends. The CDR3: CASSRVGTGNEKLFF. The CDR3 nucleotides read TGTGCCAGCAGCCGAGTCGGGACTGGTAATGAAAAACTGTTTTTT.

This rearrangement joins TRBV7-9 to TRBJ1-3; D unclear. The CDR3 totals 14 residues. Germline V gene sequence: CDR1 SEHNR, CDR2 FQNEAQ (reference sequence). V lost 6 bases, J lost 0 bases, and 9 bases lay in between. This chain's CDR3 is CASSAGRSGNTIYF. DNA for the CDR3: TGTGCCAGCAGTGCCGGGCGCTCTGGAAACACCATATATTTT.

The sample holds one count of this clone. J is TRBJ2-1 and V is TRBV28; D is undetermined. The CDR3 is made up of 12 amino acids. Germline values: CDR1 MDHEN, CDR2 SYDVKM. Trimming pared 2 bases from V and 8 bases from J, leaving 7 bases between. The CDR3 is CASSLRAYEQFF. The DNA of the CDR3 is TGTGCCAGCAGTTTAAGGGCATATGAGCAGTTCTTC.

This CDR3 is CASSEMGDSLYYGYTF. The CDR3, as DNA: TGTGCCAGCAGTGAAATGGGGGACAGCCTATACTATGGCTACACCTTC. This chain connects TRBV25-1 to TRBJ1-2; 7 nucleotides line up with TRBD1. The germline gives CDR1 MGHDK, CDR2 SYGVNS. The junction had 9 bases not matched to a gene; V was cut back by 2 bases and J by 3 bases. The CDR3 contains 16 residues.